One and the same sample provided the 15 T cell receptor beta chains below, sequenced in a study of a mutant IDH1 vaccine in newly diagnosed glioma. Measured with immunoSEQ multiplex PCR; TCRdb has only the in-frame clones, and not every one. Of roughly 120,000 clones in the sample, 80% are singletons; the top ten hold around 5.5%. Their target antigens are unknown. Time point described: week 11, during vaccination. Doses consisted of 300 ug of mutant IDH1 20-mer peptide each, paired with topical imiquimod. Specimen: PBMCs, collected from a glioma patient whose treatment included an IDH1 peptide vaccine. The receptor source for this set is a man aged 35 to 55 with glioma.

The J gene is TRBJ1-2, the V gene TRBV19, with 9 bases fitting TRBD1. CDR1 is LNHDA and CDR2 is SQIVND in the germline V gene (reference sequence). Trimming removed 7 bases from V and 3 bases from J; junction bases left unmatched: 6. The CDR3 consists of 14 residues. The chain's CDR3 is CASTSTGGYYGYTF. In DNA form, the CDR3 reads TGTGCCAGTACTTCGACAGGGGGTTACTATGGCTACACCTTC.

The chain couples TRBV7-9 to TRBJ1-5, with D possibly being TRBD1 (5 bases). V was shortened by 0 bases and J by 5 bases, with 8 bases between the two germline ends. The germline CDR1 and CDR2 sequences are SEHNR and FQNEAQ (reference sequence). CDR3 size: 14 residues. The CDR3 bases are TGTGCCAGCAGCTTAGCAGTGGGGGATCAGCCCCAGCATTTT. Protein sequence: CASSLAVGDQPQHF.

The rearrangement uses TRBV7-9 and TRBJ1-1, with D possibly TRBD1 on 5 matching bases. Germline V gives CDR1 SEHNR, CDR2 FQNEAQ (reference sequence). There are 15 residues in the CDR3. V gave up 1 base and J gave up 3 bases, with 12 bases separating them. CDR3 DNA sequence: TGTGCCAGCAGCTTAGGGGGACTCCAGCACACTGAAGCTTTCTTT. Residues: CASSLGGLQHTEAFF.

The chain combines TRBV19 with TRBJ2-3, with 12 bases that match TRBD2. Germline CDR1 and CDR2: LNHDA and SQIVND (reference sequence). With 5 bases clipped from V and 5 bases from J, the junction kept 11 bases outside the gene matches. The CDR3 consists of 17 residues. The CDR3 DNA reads TGTGCCAGTAGTTCACAACGACTAGCGGGAGTTAAAGATACGCAGTATTTT. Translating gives CASSSQRLAGVKDTQYF.

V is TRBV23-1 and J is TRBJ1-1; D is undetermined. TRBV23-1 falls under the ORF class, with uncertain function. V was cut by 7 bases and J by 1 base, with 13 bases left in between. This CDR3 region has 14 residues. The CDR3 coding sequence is TGCGCCAGCACTTCGACACGGGGGAACACTGAAGCTTTCTTT. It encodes CASTSTRGNTEAFF.

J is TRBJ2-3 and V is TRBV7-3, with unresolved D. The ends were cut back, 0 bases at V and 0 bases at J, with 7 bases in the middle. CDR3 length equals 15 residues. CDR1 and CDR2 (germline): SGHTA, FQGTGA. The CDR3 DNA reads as TGTGCCAGCAGCTTAACGGGGTCTAGCACAGATACGCAGTATTTT. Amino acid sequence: CASSLTGSSTDTQYF.

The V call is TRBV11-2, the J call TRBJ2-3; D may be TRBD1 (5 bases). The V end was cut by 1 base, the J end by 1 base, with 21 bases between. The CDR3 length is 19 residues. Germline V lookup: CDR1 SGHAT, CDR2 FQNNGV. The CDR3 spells CASSLVARAKGLGTDTQYF. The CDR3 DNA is TGTGCCAGCAGCTTAGTAGCTCGAGCAAAGGGGCTGGGCACAGATACGCAGTATTTT. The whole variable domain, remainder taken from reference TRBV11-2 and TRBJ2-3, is EAGVAQSPRYKIIEKRQSVAFWCNPISGHATLYWYQQILGQGPKLLIQFQNNGVVDDSQLPKDRFSAERLKGVDSTLKIQPAKLEDSAVYLCASSLVARAKGLGTDTQYFGPGTRLTVL.

In DNA form, the CDR3 reads TGTGCCAGCAGCTCTGCGGGACAGGGGACCAACGAGCAGTACTTC. Encoded protein: CASSSAGQGTNEQYF. The chain employs TRBV7-2 and TRBJ2-7; 10 positions match TRBD1. The V segment lost 4 bases and the J segment 5 bases; nucleotides outside the gene matches: 8. The CDR3 is 15 residues long. The V gene's germline CDR1 is SGHTA and CDR2 FQGNSA.

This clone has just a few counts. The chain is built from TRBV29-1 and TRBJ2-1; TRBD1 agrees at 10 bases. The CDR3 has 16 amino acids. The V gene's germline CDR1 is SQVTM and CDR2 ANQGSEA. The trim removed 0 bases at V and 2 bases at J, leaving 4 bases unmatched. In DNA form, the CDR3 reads TGCAGCGTTGAAGACCCGGACAGGGGGGCCTACAATGAGCAGTTCTTC. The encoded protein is CSVEDPDRGAYNEQFF.

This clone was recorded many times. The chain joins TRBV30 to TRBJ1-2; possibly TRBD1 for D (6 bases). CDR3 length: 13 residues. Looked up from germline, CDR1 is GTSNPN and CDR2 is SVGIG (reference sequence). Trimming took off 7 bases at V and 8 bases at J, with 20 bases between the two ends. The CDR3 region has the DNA TGTGCCTCCCCCACGCCGGGGGCGAACGGCTACACCTTC. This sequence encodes CASPTPGANGYTF.

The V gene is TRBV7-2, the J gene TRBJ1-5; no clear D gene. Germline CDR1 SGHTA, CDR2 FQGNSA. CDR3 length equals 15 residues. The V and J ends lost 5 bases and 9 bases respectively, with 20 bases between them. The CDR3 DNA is TGTGCCAGCAGCCCAGGTGATGCTATTGCTCGGCCCCAGCATTTT. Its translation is CASSPGDAIARPQHF.

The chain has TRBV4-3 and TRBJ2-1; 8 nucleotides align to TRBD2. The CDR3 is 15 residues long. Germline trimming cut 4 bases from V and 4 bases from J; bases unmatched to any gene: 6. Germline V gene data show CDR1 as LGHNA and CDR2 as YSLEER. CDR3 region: CASSLTSGDYNEQFF. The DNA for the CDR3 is TGCGCCAGCAGCCTTACTAGCGGTGATTACAATGAGCAGTTCTTC.

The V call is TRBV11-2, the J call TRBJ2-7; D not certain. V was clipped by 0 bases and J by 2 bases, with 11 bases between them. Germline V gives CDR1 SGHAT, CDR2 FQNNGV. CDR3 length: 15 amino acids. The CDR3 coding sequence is TGTGCCAGCAGCTTAGAGAGGCTGGTAACCTACGAGCAGTACTTC. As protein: CASSLERLVTYEQYF.

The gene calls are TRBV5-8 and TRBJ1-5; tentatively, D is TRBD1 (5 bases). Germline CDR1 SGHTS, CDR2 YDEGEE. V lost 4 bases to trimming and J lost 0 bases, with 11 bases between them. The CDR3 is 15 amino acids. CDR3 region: CASSEGPHSNQPQHF. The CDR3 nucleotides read TGTGCCAGCAGCGAGGGACCCCATAGCAATCAGCCCCAGCATTTT.

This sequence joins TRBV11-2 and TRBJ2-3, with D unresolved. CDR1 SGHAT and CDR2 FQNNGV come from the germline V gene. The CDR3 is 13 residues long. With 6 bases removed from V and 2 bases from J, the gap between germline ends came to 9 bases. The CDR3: CASSSRYTDTQYF. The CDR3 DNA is TGTGCCAGCAGTTCCAGGTACACAGATACGCAGTATTTT.